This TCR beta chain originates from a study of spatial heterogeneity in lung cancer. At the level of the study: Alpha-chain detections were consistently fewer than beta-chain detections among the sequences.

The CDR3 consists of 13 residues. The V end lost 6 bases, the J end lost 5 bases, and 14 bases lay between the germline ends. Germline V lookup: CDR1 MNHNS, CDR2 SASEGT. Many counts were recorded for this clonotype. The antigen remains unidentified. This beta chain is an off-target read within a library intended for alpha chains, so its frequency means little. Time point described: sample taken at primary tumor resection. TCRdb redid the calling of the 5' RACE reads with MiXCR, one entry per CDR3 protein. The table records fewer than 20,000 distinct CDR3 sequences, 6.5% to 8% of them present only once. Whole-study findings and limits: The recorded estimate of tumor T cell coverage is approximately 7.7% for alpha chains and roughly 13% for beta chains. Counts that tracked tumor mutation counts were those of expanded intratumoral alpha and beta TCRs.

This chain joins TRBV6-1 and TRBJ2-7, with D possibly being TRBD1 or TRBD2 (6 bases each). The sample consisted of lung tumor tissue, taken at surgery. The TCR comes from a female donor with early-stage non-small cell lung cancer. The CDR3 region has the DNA TGTGCCAGCAGACAACGGGGGCTCCACGAGCAGTACTTC. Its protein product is CASRQRGLHEQYF.